The rows below give T cell receptor beta chains drawn from one sample of a study of CD8 T cells in Susac syndrome. From the immunoSEQ multiplex PCR reads, TCRdb called clonotypes with MiXCR, one entry per CDR3 protein. The repertoire holds around 180,000 distinct CDR3 sequences, with around 94% as singletons. Material for sequencing was CD4+ T cells from PBMCs. Receptors originate from a human donor with Susac syndrome. CDR3s include the opening cysteine and the closing phenylalanine or tryptophan. D genes are given only for firm matches. Clone size is not always given. Where it is, it says once, few, many or a class for expanded clones.

j_gene	v_gene	d_gene	abundance	CDR3nt	CDR3aa
TRBJ2-2	TRBV4-1	-	-	TGCGCCAGCAGCCGCCCTAGGCAGGGTGACGCCGGGGAGCTGTTTTTT	CASSRPRQGDAGELFF
TRBJ1-4	TRBV4-3	TRBD1	-	TGCGCCAGCAGCCAAGGATCGGGACAGTGGACTAATGAAAAACTGTTTTTT	CASSQGSGQWTNEKLFF
TRBJ2-5	TRBV29-1	-	-	TGCAGCGTTGGCCGAATCCTGTACCAAGAGACCCAGTACTTC	CSVGRILYQETQYF
TRBJ2-7	TRBV5-1	-	-	TGCGCCAGCAGCTTGGACAGCCCATCCTACGAGCAGTACTTC	CASSLDSPSYEQYF
TRBJ2-6	TRBV6-5	-	once	TGTGCCAGCAGTCTTATAGGAACCTTTCCTATGACTTTC	CASSLIGTFPMTF
TRBJ2-6	TRBV19	-	once	TGTGCCAGTAGTGATGGGGCCAACGTCCTGACTTTC	CASSDGANVLTF
TRBJ2-2	TRBV29-1	-	-	TGCAGCGTGGCCAGTACGGGGCTCACCGGGGAGCTGTTTTTT	CSVASTGLTGELFF
TRBJ1-5	TRBV20-1	-	-	TGCAGTGCTAAAAGGACAGCAAACAATCAGCCCCAGCATTTT	CSAKRTANNQPQHF
TRBJ1-3	TRBV7-6	-	-	TGTGCCAGCAGCTTAATGCCGGGAACTGGAAACACCATATATTTT	CASSLMPGTGNTIYF
TRBJ1-2	TRBV6-6	TRBD1	-	TGTGCCAGCAGTTACTCTCAGACAGGGGGCGGCTACACCTTC	CASSYSQTGGGYTF
TRBJ2-1	TRBV7-3	TRBD2	-	TGTGCCAGCAGCTTAAGGTCCTTGGCGGGGGGCAATGAGCAGTTCTTC	CASSLRSLAGGNEQFF
TRBJ2-7	TRBV6-5	TRBD1	-	TGTGCCAGCAGTTACGCGGACAGGGCCTACGAGCAGTACTTC	CASSYADRAYEQYF
TRBJ2-5	TRBV9	-	-	TGTGCCAGCAGCGTAGAAGAGCGTATCTCTGGGACCCAGTACTTC	CASSVEERISGTQYF
TRBJ1-1	TRBV7-9	-	-	TGTGCCAGCAGCTTTGTGACAGCAGGCCTTGAAGCTTTCTTT	CASSFVTAGLEAFF
TRBJ1-6	TRBV12-3/TRBV12-4	-	-	TGTGCCAGCAGCCCCTTCGGCCAAAATTCACCCCTCCACTTT	CASSPFGQNSPLHF
TRBJ2-3	TRBV7-2	-	few	TGTGCCAGCAGCCCTCCTAGTGAAGATACGCAGTATTTT	CASSPPSEDTQYF
TRBJ1-4	TRBV27	TRBD1	once	TGTGCCAGCAGACCCCTGACAGGGCCTAATGAAAAACTGTTTTTT	CASRPLTGPNEKLFF
TRBJ2-7	TRBV29-1	-	-	TGCAGCGTTGCGGGGGTGTCGGGCGAGCAGTACTTC	CSVAGVSGEQYF
TRBJ1-2	TRBV2	TRBD1	-	TGTGCCAGCAGTGGACAGGGCAACTATGGCTACACCTTC	CASSGQGNYGYTF
TRBJ2-6	TRBV5-1	TRBD1	-	TGCGCCAGCAGCCAGGGGGCCGCTGGGGCCAACGTCCTGACTTTC	CASSQGAAGANVLTF
TRBJ2-7	TRBV12-3/TRBV12-4	TRBD2	-	TGTGCCAGCAGTTCGGGACTAGCTCCCTACGAGCAGTACTTC	CASSSGLAPYEQYF
TRBJ2-7	TRBV7-9	-	-	TGTGCCAGCAGCCCGCCGCGGGGGCCTCCCTACGAGCAGTACTTC	CASSPPRGPPYEQYF
TRBJ1-6	TRBV2	-	-	TGTGCCAGCAGTGGGGCAGGGGACCTCTACTATAATTCACCCCTCCACTTT	CASSGAGDLYYNSPLHF
TRBJ1-2	TRBV6-5	-	-	TGTGCCAGCAGTTCACCCCGAGGTGGGAGTGTCTACACCTTC	CASSSPRGGSVYTF
TRBJ2-1	TRBV15	-	-	TGTGCCACCAGCCCAGGAGCTAGCTACTCCTACAATGAGCAGTTCTTC	CATSPGASYSYNEQFF
TRBJ1-2	TRBV29-1	-	-	TGCAGCGTTGGGACGGAAAGCGGTGGCTACACCTTC	CSVGTESGGYTF
TRBJ2-1	TRBV3-1	-	-	TGTGCCAGCAGCCAAGATTCGGGGGGCGAGTTCTTC	CASSQDSGGEFF
TRBJ2-1	TRBV29-1	-	-	TGCAGCTTCCGGGACTTCCCCAATGAGCAGTTCTTC	CSFRDFPNEQFF
TRBJ2-2	TRBV5-1	-	-	TGCGCCAGCAGCTTAACACAGACCGGGGAGCTGTTTTTT	CASSLTQTGELFF
TRBJ1-5	TRBV20-1	-	-	TGCAGTGCCATAGACCGGACCGGGCCCCAGCATTTT	CSAIDRTGPQHF
TRBJ1-1	TRBV5-4	-	-	TGTGCCAGCAGCTCCAAGACGGGGGCGGAAACTGAAGCTTTCTTT	CASSSKTGAETEAFF
TRBJ2-7	TRBV6-5	-	-	TGTGCCAGCAAGCAGGCTTTGGATTACGAGCAGTACTTC	CASKQALDYEQYF
TRBJ1-1	TRBV20-1	-	-	TGCAGTGCTAGTTACCTTGGGGGGTCTGAAGCTTTCTTT	CSASYLGGSEAFF
TRBJ2-1	TRBV9	-	-	TGTGCCAGCAGCGTCGACACGGGACGGTCCTACAATGAGCAGTTCTTC	CASSVDTGRSYNEQFF
TRBJ1-1	TRBV30	TRBD1	-	TGTGCCTGGACCACCCCAGGGGGCACTGAAGCTTTCTTT	CAWTTPGGTEAFF
TRBJ1-5	TRBV6-6	-	-	TGTGCCAGCAGTTACCACCGGGACAACAATCAGCCCCAGCATTTT	CASSYHRDNNQPQHF
TRBJ1-4	TRBV4-3	-	-	TGCGCCAGCAGCCCCCGGTGGCCCGGTGGGGAAAAACTGTTTTTT	CASSPRWPGGEKLFF
TRBJ2-1	TRBV5-6	TRBD2	-	TGTGCCAGCAGCTTGAAGCCTAGCGGGACGCAGTTCTTC	CASSLKPSGTQFF
TRBJ1-2	TRBV27	-	-	TGTGCCAGCAGTTTACGGGGAGGGTATGGCTACACCTTC	CASSLRGGYGYTF
TRBJ1-2	TRBV2	-	-	TGTGCCAGCAATCCGGACAGCTATGGCTACACCTTC	CASNPDSYGYTF